This T cell receptor (beta chain) was obtained from a study of T cells after yellow fever vaccination. CDR1 LGHDT and CDR2 YNNKEL come from the germline V gene (reference sequence). This CDR3 has 15 residues. V lost 5 bases and J lost 3, with 16 bases in between. In the case of this clonotype: Its matching antigen is unknown.

Whole-study results and caveats: Most clones from primary vaccination resurfaced after the booster (around 95% CD4, around 89% CD8). Overlap between CD4 and CD8 compartments was detected for a small share of clonotypes.

Template switching with 5'RACE generated the TCR cDNA and added a universal primer site and UMIs. TCRdb re-analysed the 5' RACE reads in MiXCR, keeping a single row per CDR3 protein. This sample carries 400,000 to 650,000 distinct CDR3 sequences, just over 20% of them seen once, and the ten largest clones take 15% to 20%. The chain recombines TRBV3-1 with TRBJ1-2; D is possibly TRBD1 (5 bases). The receptor's source is a man aged 18 to 30 who received the YFV17D yellow fever vaccine. The sequencing here drew on PBMCs, taken roughly 23 days after the first yellow fever vaccination. The DNA of the CDR3 is TGTGCCAGCAGCGGTACCGGGGCGAGCGACTATGGCTACACCTTC. Translating gives CASSGTGASDYGYTF.